This TCR beta chain was captured by sequencing in a study of human T cells and chemical hapten exposure (dated by TCRdb to the early 2020s). Regarding the study in general: For sensitization, 2% DPC in acetone was applied to a roughly 2 cm by roughly 2 cm area of upper inner arm skin. The libraries were sequenced as a pool, and the TCR yield per sample differed mostly because of small variations in library volumes within the pool. Patch tests used Finn chambers with 0.01% DPC on the upper back, scored after 6 days by International Contact Dermatitis Research Group standards. In alopecia patients, the study followed how the peripheral blood TCR repertoire changed in vivo over primary and secondary sensitization to diphenylcyclopropenone (DPC), a hapten. Blood samples were taken from patients before sensitization (week 0) and then at 2, 6 and about 24 weeks after DPC sensitization. Weekly therapeutic DPC doses were additionally applied to the scalp of patients throughout the roughly 24-week study period. Blood for TCR sequencing was provided by twenty-nine alopecia patients at one to four time points (pre-sensitization, 2, 6 and 24 weeks). Most of the patients in the cohort were female, and the cohort covered alopecia areata with under or over 50% scalp involvement, alopecia totalis and alopecia universalis. Findings and caveats that apply to the study as a whole: The number of TCRs above 1 in 1000 frequency did not change with DPC sensitization; there was no evidence of global repertoire structure alterations. Expanded TCRs formed significantly more large CDR3 similarity clusters than pre-sensitization or healthy control sets, consistent with antigen-driven responses. Repeated subsampling changed both the strength of the expansion versus patch-test correlation and the threshold at which that correlation became significant. Patch test score was positively correlated with the number of PT1 expanded TCRs, with significance at thresholds 8, 16 and 32 but not at 4. All patients had alopecia, a presumed autoimmune disease, so their immune response might differ from that of healthy individuals.

Library preparation was by RACE. This sample was sequenced with a NextSeq 500. During library preparation, unique molecular identifiers were attached to individual cDNA molecules so that TCRs could be counted quantitatively and reproducibly. Both TCR alpha and TCR beta chains were sequenced from each blood RNA sample. As for how the authors treated the data: A median of roughly 99,000 TCRs per sample was observed, with a range of about 20,000 to 700,000. V, J and CDR3 annotation of the TCR reads was performed with the Decombinator software suite. To make PS versus PT1 abundance plots, every sample was subsampled to the same number of TCRs (28,000). TCRs were defined as expanded if absent before sensitization and observed at least eight times at the 2-week time point. In-frame beta chains were kept once TCRdb had trimmed the public reads at Q25 with fastp and called clones with MiXCR. Each entry is one CDR3 protein sequence, shown with its most common DNA and genes. These V and J calls originate from TCRdb's pipeline instead of the authors' own analysis. For this sample there are 380,000 or so distinct CDR3 sequences; around 5% appear just once. The ten largest clones capture under 2.5% of the sample.

This clonotype came up many times. Its cognate antigen has yet to be identified. Nothing much larger sits one base from this clone, and base qualities are not available. Compared with germline, V lacks 6 bases and J lacks 6 bases; bases without a gene match: 5. There are 13 amino acids in the CDR3, from cysteine to phenylalanine inclusive. This entry keeps only the CDR3 DNA: 39 bases, framed from base 1. Looking up the germline V gene yields CDR1 MNHEY and CDR2 SVGAGI. This specimen's time point label, per the study, means: patch test 1, 2 weeks after DPC sensitization. The sample's treatment or condition, from its label and the paper: therapeutic diphenylcyclopropenone sensitization with weekly scalp DPC. Blood at each patch-test visit was drawn before the patch test was applied. Patients were eligible if aged 18 to 70, diagnosed with alopecia and judged suitable for DPC therapy, and pregnant patients were excluded. Total RNA was isolated from unfractionated whole blood collected in Tempus Blood RNA tubes.

Recombination linked TRBV6-5 to TRBJ1-2, with TRBD1 identical over 9 junction bases. This clonotype was obtained from a woman aged 50 to 60 with alopecia areata. Some clones in this sample may be carry-over from other donors' samples. This specimen consisted of whole blood, obtained in connection with sensitization to the hapten diphenylcyclopropenone (DPC). The bases read TGTGCCAGCAGGCCGGACAGGGGTAATGGCTACACCTTC. Translated, this is CASRPDRGNGYTF.